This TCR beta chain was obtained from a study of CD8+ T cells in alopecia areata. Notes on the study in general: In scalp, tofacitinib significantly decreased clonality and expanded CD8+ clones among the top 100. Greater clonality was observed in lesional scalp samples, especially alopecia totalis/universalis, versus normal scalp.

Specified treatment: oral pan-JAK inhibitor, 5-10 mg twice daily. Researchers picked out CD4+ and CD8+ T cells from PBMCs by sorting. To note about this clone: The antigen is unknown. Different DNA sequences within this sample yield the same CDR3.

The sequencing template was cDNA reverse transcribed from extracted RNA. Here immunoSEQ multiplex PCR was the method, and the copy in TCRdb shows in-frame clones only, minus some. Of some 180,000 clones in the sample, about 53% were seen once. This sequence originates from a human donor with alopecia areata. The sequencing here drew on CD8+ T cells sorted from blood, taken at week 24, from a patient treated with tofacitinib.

The CDR3 DNA sequence: TGTGCCACCAGCAGAGATCGAGGAGCAAATCAGCCCCAGCATTTT. Its protein is CATSRDRGANQPQHF. V gene TRBV15 combines with J gene TRBJ1-5; D ambiguous. The germline CDR1 and CDR2 sequences are LNHNV and YYDKDF (reference sequence). This CDR3 spans 15 amino acids. The V gene lost 0 bases and the J gene lost 4 bases, with 10 bases spanning the gap.